The sequence of this TCR beta chain was determined in a study of CXCR3-negative and CXCR3-positive naive CD8 T cells. UMI-labeled 5' RACE TRB cDNA libraries were prepared from the cells. From its re-call of the 5' RACE reads, TCRdb lists each CDR3 protein once, without DNA. This sample's table reports around 63,000 distinct CDR3 sequences. Points on this clonotype: No antigen is known for it.

The CDR3 is 14 residues long. Each CD8+ T cell subset was flow-sorted in triplicate. Every sort contained some 300,000 cells. Study conclusions and caveats: Higher TRB CDR3 hydrophobicity marked CXCR3-positive naive cells relative to CXCR3-negative naive cells.

This clonotype originated in a human donor in good health. Some clones in this sample may be carry-over from other donors' samples. The sample was naive CXCR3+ CD8+ T cells from blood. Subset noted: CD45RO-CCR7+CD27+CD95- naive CD8+ T cells expressing CXCR3 (TNR3+). This chain links TRBV12-3 or TRBV12-4 with TRBJ2-7. This CDR3 reads CASSLTDTSYEQYF.